The 3 T cell receptor beta chains below come from one sample, sequenced in a study of CD8 T cells in ankylosing spondylitis. TCRdb re-analysed the 5' RACE reads in MiXCR, keeping a single row per CDR3 protein. The repertoire holds about 230,000 distinct CDR3 sequences, 7.5% to 9.5% seen once, with 4.8% in the top ten. Sequenced sample: blood, either unsorted or a sorted T cell fraction (not recorded which). Receptors were obtained from a female donor with ankylosing spondylitis or in good health (not recorded which).

This clonotype appeared many times. This chain links TRBV5-1 with TRBJ2-7; perhaps TRBD2 as D (6 bases). The CDR3 is 15 amino acids. Germline-derived CDR1 and CDR2 are SGHRS and YFSETQ. Trimming shortened V by 2 bases and J by 1 base, and 13 bases separated the two germline ends. This CDR3 is CASSFGISGSYEQYF. For the CDR3, the DNA is TGCGCCAGCAGCTTTGGGATTAGCGGATCCTACGAGCAGTACTTC. Based on the CDR3 plus reference TRBV5-1 and TRBJ2-7, the full variable domain is KAGVTQTPRYLIKTRGQQVTLSCSPISGHRSVSWYQQTPGQGLQFLFEYFSETQRNKGNFPGRFSGRQFSNSRSEMNVSTLELGDSALYLCASSFGISGSYEQYFGPGTRLTVT.

This clonotype was seen repeatedly, ten times or more. This chain uses TRBV19 with TRBJ2-7; TRBD1 matches at 10 bases. Losses at the gene ends were 8 bases for V and 4 bases for J; bases not matched to a gene: 11. Germline V gene sequence: CDR1 LNHDA, CDR2 SQIVND (reference sequence). This CDR3 has 15 residues. The DNA for the CDR3 is TGTGCCAGTTCTCATACCGGGACAGGGGAATACGAGCAGTACTTC. This sequence encodes CASSHTGTGEYEQYF.

About this clonotype itself: With a much larger clone just one base away, this may be a read error. The V gene is TRBV20-1, the J gene TRBJ2-3; D perhaps matches TRBD1 (5 bases). Looked up from germline, CDR1 is DFQATT and CDR2 is SNEGSKA (reference sequence). The CDR3 totals 15 residues. DNA of the CDR3: TGCAGTGCTTCAGCACCAAACAGGAACACAGATATGCAGTATTTT. Translating gives CSASAPNRNTDMQYF.